This T cell receptor beta chain stems from a study of beta chain features in type 1 diabetes. Study-level points and caveats: Any PCR bias toward short templates would affect both groups alike. Patients' naive, central memory and regulatory TCRB repertoires appeared more alike than those of healthy donors.

Using CD45RO/CCR7/CD25/CD127/CD95/CD27, CD4+ naive, central memory, regulatory and stem cell-like memory cells were sorted. The CDR3 is 15 amino acids. The germline gives CDR1 LNHDA, CDR2 SQIVND (reference sequence). V was clipped by 1 base and J by 2 bases, with 9 bases between them. This clone was counted only a few times. Its antigen remains unidentified. Expressed TCRB transcripts were sequenced because the isolated RNA had all been reverse transcribed beforehand. This table comes from immunoSEQ multiplex PCR, and its TCRdb copy is limited to in-frame clones, with some not included. The table lists hundreds of thousands of clones, about a sixth of them singletons.

This receptor was obtained from a man between 18 and 35 years old in good health. Sequenced input: naive CD4+ T cells from blood. The gene calls are TRBV19 and TRBJ1-5, with D perhaps TRBD1 (6 bases). This CDR3 reads CASSIARGGNQPQHF. The CDR3 nucleotides are TGTGCCAGTAGTATAGCCAGGGGCGGCAATCAGCCCCAGCATTTT.